The 4 T cell receptor beta chains below come from one sample, sequenced in a study of spatial heterogeneity in lung cancer. Which antigens these TCRs recognize remains unknown. TCRdb passed the 5' RACE reads through MiXCR, listing each CDR3 protein once. The sample comprises over 8,500 distinct CDR3 sequences, approximately 15% of which are singletons, and roughly 13% rests with the top ten. Time point in this sample: sample taken at primary tumor resection. Study conclusions and caveats: Tumors with more nonsynonymous mutations had more expanded intratumoral alpha and beta TCRs.

The sequencing used lung tumor tissue, collected at surgery. The receptors originated from a male donor with early-stage non-small cell lung cancer.

This clonotype was recorded at least ten times. This sequence joins TRBV3-1 and TRBJ2-7, with TRBD2 as a possible D gene (5 bases). Per germline, CDR1 LGHDT and CDR2 YNNKEL (reference sequence). This CDR3 comprises 16 residues. Trimming left V 0 bases short and J 1 base short, with 13 bases between. CDR3 region: CASSQDGIELSYEQYF. In nucleotides, the CDR3 is TGTGCCAGCAGCCAAGACGGGATAGAGCTGTCCTACGAGCAGTACTTC.

This sequence joins TRBV14 and TRBJ1-1; D unresolved. This CDR3 has 13 residues. Germline assignment: CDR1 SGHDN and CDR2 FVKESK. V was trimmed by 0 bases and J by 3 bases, leaving 5 bases between them. The CDR3 spells CASSQDLDTEAFF. The CDR3 DNA reads as TGTGCCAGCAGCCAAGATCTAGACACTGAAGCTTTCTTT.

This clonotype was counted at least ten times. This chain links TRBV5-6 with TRBJ2-5, with D possibly called TRBD1 or TRBD2 (5 bases each). This CDR3 spans 14 amino acids. V lost 2 bases and J lost 4, with 12 bases in between. Germline V gene lookup returns CDR1 SGHDT and CDR2 YYEEEE. DNA of the CDR3: TGTGCCAGCAGCTTAAGAGTTGGGGGAGAGACCCAGTACTTC. Translation gives CASSLRVGGETQYF.

V and J are TRBV7-2 and TRBJ1-2; D is unresolved. The V gene lost 4 bases and the J gene lost 4 bases, with 10 bases spanning the gap. Germline loops: CDR1 SGHTA, CDR2 FQGNSA. The CDR3 runs to 13 residues. The CDR3 region has the DNA TGTGCCAGCAGCTGGGCCATCACCTATGGCTACACCTTC. Translating gives CASSWAITYGYTF.